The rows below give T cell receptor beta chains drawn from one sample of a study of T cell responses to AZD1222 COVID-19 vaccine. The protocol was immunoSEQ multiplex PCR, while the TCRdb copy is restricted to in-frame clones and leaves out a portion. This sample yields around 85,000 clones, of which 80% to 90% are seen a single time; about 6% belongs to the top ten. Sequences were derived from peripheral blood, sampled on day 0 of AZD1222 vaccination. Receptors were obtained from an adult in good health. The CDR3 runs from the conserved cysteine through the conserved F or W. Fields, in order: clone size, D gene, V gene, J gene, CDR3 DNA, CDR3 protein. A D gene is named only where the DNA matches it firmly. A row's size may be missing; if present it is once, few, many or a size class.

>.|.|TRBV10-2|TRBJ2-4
TGCGCCAGCAGTGAGTCAGTAGCTCTAGCCAAAAACATTCAGTACTTC
CASSESVALAKNIQYF
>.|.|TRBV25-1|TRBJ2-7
TGTGCCAGCAGTGAATCAGGGTCACACTACGAGCAGTACTTC
CASSESGSHYEQYF
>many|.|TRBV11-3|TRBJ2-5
TGTGCCAGCAGCTCACTAATGGGAGGTCCGACCCAGTACTTC
CASSSLMGGPTQYF
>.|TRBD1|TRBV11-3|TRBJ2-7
TGTGCCAGCAGCCCACCGGAGACAGGGCCGGGATACGAGCAGTACTTC
CASSPPETGPGYEQYF
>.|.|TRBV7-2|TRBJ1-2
TGTGCCAGCAGCCCATCGGGTATAACGGGCGGCTACACCTTC
CASSPSGITGGYTF
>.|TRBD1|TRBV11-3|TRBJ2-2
TGTGCCAGCAGCTTCAGGGGGCGGGACACCGGGGAGCTGTTTTTT
CASSFRGRDTGELFF
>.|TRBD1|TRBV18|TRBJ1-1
TGTGCCAGCTCACCTCGGACAGGGGAGAACACTGAAGCTTTCTTT
CASSPRTGENTEAFF
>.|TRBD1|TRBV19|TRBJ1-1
TGTGCCACCACCGCGGACAGGGGGAAGATGGGCACTGAAGCTTTCTTT
CATTADRGKMGTEAFF
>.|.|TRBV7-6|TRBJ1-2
TGTGCCAGCAGCTTAGGACCGACTAACTATGGCTACACCTTC
CASSLGPTNYGYTF
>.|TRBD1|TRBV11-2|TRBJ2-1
TGTGCCAGCAGCTGGAGCCGGGGCCAGGGGGCCAATGAGCAGTTCTTC
CASSWSRGQGANEQFF
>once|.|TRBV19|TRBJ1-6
TGTGCCAGTGGGGGTGGCGGGGGCTCGAGCTCCTATAATTCACCCCTCCACTTT
CASGGGGGSSSYNSPLHF
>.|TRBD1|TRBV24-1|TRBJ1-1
TGTGCCACCAGTGATTCCTCGGGACAGGGGAACACTGAAGCTTTCTTT
CATSDSSGQGNTEAFF
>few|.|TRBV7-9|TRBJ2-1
TGTGCCAGCAGCTCCTATCTAGGGCCCCAGTTCTTC
CASSSYLGPQFF
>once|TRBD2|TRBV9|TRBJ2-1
TGTGCCAGCAGCACTACCCTCGGGGGGGGACTCAATGAGCAGTTCTTC
CASSTTLGGGLNEQFF
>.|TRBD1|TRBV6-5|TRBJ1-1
TGTGCCACCATGAAGGGGGACAGACGGGACACTGAAGCTTTCTTT
CATMKGDRRDTEAFF
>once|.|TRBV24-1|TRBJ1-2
TGTGCCACCAGTCCCGGGGGAAGCTATGGCTACACCTTC
CATSPGGSYGYTF
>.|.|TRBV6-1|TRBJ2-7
TGTGCCAGCAGTGAAAGGCTCCCCCTTCGGGAGCAGTACTTC
CASSERLPLREQYF
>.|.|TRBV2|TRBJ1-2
TGTGCCAGCAGGGCAGAGGGCGGCTACACCTTC
CASRAEGGYTF
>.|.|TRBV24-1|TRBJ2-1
TGTGCCACCAGTGATTCCGCCCCACTGGACAGTCTCAGTTACAATGAGCAGTTCTTC
CATSDSAPLDSLSYNEQFF
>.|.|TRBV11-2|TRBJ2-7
TGTGCCAGCAGCTTATGGCACAGCCAAGGGGAGCAGTACTTC
CASSLWHSQGEQYF
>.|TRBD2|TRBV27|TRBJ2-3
TGTGCCAGCAGTTTATCAACTAGCGGGAGGTTTGATACGCAGTATTTT
CASSLSTSGRFDTQYF
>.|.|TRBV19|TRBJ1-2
TGTGCCAGTAGTAGGTCGGGGCTTGAAGGGGGCTACACCTTC
CASSRSGLEGGYTF
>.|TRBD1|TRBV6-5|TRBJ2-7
TGTGCCGGACGAACGACAGGGTCCAACGAGCAGTACTTC
CAGRTTGSNEQYF
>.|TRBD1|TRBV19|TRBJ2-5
TGTGCCAGTAGTAACACAGGGGGCCTGGAGACCCAGTACTTC
CASSNTGGLETQYF
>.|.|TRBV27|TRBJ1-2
TGTGCCAGCAGTTTATCTGGCAGGGTTTATGGCTACACCTTC
CASSLSGRVYGYTF
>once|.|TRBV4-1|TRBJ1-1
TGCGCCAGCAGCCAAGACGTGCTGAACACTGAAGCTTTCTTT
CASSQDVLNTEAFF
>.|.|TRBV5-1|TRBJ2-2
TGCGCCAGCAGCTTGGCCCCAGAGAACACCGGGGAGCTGTTTTTT
CASSLAPENTGELFF
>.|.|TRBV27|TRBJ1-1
TGTGCCAGCAGTTCAACAGGTTCTGAAGCTTTCTTT
CASSSTGSEAFF
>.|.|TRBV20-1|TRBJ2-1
TGCAGTAGGACTCGCGGCAATGAGCAGTTCTTC
CSRTRGNEQFF
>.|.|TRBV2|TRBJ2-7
TGTGCCAGCAGTGTGGGCGTCGAGCAGTACTTC
CASSVGVEQYF
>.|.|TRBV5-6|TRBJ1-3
TGTGCCAGCAGCCTGACAGGAAACACCATATATTTT
CASSLTGNTIYF